These 18 T cell receptor beta chains were sequenced from one sample in a study of blood T cell repertoires in COVID-19. Generated by immunoSEQ multiplex PCR, the TCRdb table keeps only in-frame clones and is missing some. The sample carries roughly 78,000 clones, around 88% recorded once. The sequenced sample consisted of peripheral blood. The origin of the receptors is a man aged 55-75 years with acute or convalescent COVID-19.

This clone came up a few times. DNA of the CDR3: TGTGCCAGTAGTTTGTCACAGGAGAATCAGCCCCAGCATTTT. The encoded protein is CASSLSQENQPQHF. This sequence joins TRBV19 and TRBJ1-5, with a tentative D call TRBD1 (5 bases). V was pared by 5 bases and J by 4 bases, with 12 bases between. There are 14 residues in the CDR3. Per germline, CDR1 LNHDA and CDR2 SQIVND (reference sequence).

This chain connects TRBV12-3 or TRBV12-4 to TRBJ1-6; TRBD1 might be the D (6 bases). This CDR3 spans 13 amino acids. Trimming removed 0 bases from V and 14 bases from J, with 11 bases in between. CDR3 amino acids: CASSLAPGQSLHF. CDR3 bases: TGTGCCAGCAGTTTAGCCCCCGGACAGTCCCTCCACTTT.

The rearrangement joins TRBV7-3 to TRBJ2-1; 8 bases fit TRBD1. CDR1 is SGHTA and CDR2 is FQGTGA in the germline V gene. The CDR3 has 14 amino acids. V lost 3 bases to trimming and J lost 3 bases; unmatched junction nucleotides: 1. CDR3: CASSLDRVYNEQFF. Here the CDR3 DNA reads TGTGCCAGCAGCTTGGACAGGGTCTACAATGAGCAGTTCTTC.

CDR3 region: CASSQAGNSYNSPLHF. CDR3 sequence (DNA): TGTGCCAGCAGCCAAGCAGGCAACTCCTATAATTCACCCCTCCACTTT. The rearrangement joins TRBV4-2 to TRBJ1-6; no firm D call. Trimming cost V 1 base and J 0 bases, with 7 bases left between them. Germline CDR1 LGHNA, CDR2 YNFKEQ. The CDR3 runs 16 residues.

J is TRBJ1-4 and V is TRBV5-1; possible D gene TRBD1, 5 bases. This CDR3 is built from 16 residues. The germline V gene encodes CDR1 SGHRS and CDR2 YFSETQ. The germline V and J ends were trimmed by 0 bases and 0 bases, with 9 bases remaining between them. DNA of the CDR3: TGCGCCAGCAGCTTGGACAGGTTTGCAACTAATGAAAAACTGTTTTTT. Amino acid sequence: CASSLDRFATNEKLFF.

The chain joins TRBV29-1 to TRBJ1-5; possible D gene TRBD1, 5 bases. The CDR3 totals 15 residues. V lost 2 bases and J lost 2, with 13 bases in between. Germline CDR1 SQVTM, CDR2 ANQGSEA. The CDR3 region is CSVELQGGRNQPQHF. Written as DNA, the CDR3 is TGCAGCGTTGAACTGCAGGGTGGTCGCAATCAGCCCCAGCATTTT. Based on the CDR3 plus reference TRBV29-1 and TRBJ1-5, the full variable domain is SAVISQKPSRDICQRGTSLTIQCQVDSQVTMMFWYRQQPGQSLTLIATANQGSEATYESGFVIDKFPISRPNLTFSTLTVSNMSPEDSSIYLCSVELQGGRNQPQHFGDGTRLSIL.

The chain couples TRBV14 to TRBJ1-3; D might be TRBD1 (5 bases). Germline CDR1 reads SGHDN; CDR2 reads FVKESK. Trimming cost V 2 bases and J 11 bases, with 13 bases left between them. The CDR3 contains 13 residues. The CDR3 protein is CASSQSRGSAIYF. The CDR3 nucleotides are TGTGCCAGCAGCCAAAGTAGGGGTTCGGCCATATATTTT.

V gene TRBV2 combines with J gene TRBJ2-1; the D gene is possibly TRBD1 (6 bases). Per the germline V gene, CDR1 is SNHLY and CDR2 is FYNNEI. This CDR3 region has 12 residues. Trimming removed 5 bases at V and 7 bases at J, with 9 bases between. CDR3 amino acids: CASSQGWNEQFF. The DNA for the CDR3 is TGTGCCAGCAGTCAGGGGTGGAATGAGCAGTTCTTC.

The rearrangement joins TRBV3-1 (or the pseudogene TRBV3-2) to TRBJ2-1; 9 positions agree with TRBD1. This CDR3 is 16 amino acids long. Germline CDR1 and CDR2: LGHDT and YNNKEL (reference sequence). The V and J ends lost 4 bases and 4 bases, in that order; junction bases with no gene match: 8. DNA for the CDR3: TGTGCCAGCAGCCGCGCATCGGGACAGGGTTACAATGAGCAGTTCTTC. This gives the protein CASSRASGQGYNEQFF.

The genes are TRBV5-6 and TRBJ1-1; a weak D match, TRBD1 (6 bases). The CDR3 consists of 17 residues. Germline V gene lookup returns CDR1 SGHDT and CDR2 YYEEEE. V was trimmed by 3 bases and J by 0 bases, leaving 18 bases between them. The CDR3 nucleotides are TGTGCCAGCAGCTCTTTCATCCCTGGACAGTTGAACACTGAAGCTTTCTTT. Amino acids: CASSSFIPGQLNTEAFF.

The chain employs TRBV6-4 and TRBJ1-2, with a weak D call TRBD1 (6 bases). The CDR3 is 13 amino acids. Trimming pared 2 bases from V and 8 bases from J, leaving 12 bases between. The V gene's germline CDR1 is MRHNA and CDR2 SNTAGT. The CDR3 nucleotides are TGTGCCAGCAGTGACGGCAGGGGCATGGGCTACACCTTC. Translation gives CASSDGRGMGYTF.

This chain joins TRBV5-4 and TRBJ2-7; 7 nucleotides align to TRBD1. Germline trimming cut 0 bases from V and 1 base from J; bases unmatched to any gene: 1. CDR1 is SGHNT and CDR2 is YYREEE in the germline V gene (reference sequence). CDR3 length: 14 residues. CDR3: CASSLEQGSYEQYF. The CDR3 DNA reads as TGTGCCAGCAGCTTGGAACAGGGGTCCTACGAGCAGTACTTC.

The chain carries TRBV24-1 and TRBJ2-1, with 7 nucleotides matching TRBD2. From germline, CDR1 is KGHDR and CDR2 SFDVKD. CDR3 size: 17 residues. The junction had 13 bases not matched to a gene; V was cut back by 5 bases and J by 4 bases. The CDR3 DNA reads as TGTGCCACCAGTGCTCTCCCGGGGGAGGGCCGGTACAATGAGCAGTTCTTC. Amino acid sequence: CATSALPGEGRYNEQFF.

The chain is built from TRBV4-2 and TRBJ2-3; D possibly corresponds to TRBD1 (5 bases). Germline V lookup: CDR1 LGHNA, CDR2 YNFKEQ. V was clipped by 1 base and J by 3 bases, with 11 bases between them. CDR3 size: 15 residues. The CDR3 nucleotides are TGTGCCAGCAGCCAAGGGGGCCCTCTAACAGATACGCAGTATTTT. Translation: CASSQGGPLTDTQYF.

J is TRBJ2-1 and V is TRBV9; 7 bases line up with TRBD1. Germline V lookup: CDR1 SGDLS, CDR2 YYNGEE. The CDR3 has 15 amino acids. The V segment lost 3 bases and the J segment 5 bases; nucleotides outside the gene matches: 8. CDR3 protein: CASSAPDRVHNEQFF. The DNA for the CDR3 is TGTGCCAGCAGCGCCCCCGACAGGGTTCACAATGAGCAGTTCTTC.

The chain couples TRBV5-6 to TRBJ2-3; tentatively, D is TRBD2 (6 bases). The CDR3 is 13 residues long. Looked up from germline, CDR1 is SGHDT and CDR2 is YYEEEE. Trimming took off 6 bases at V and 0 bases at J, with 8 bases between the two ends. The CDR3 reads CASTGVSTDTQYF. In DNA form, the CDR3 reads TGTGCCAGCACGGGGGTTAGCACAGATACGCAGTATTTT.

This clone has just a few counts. The genes are TRBV5-1 and TRBJ2-2; D gene unclear. CDR3 length: 14 residues. V lost 0 bases and J lost 5, with 8 bases in between. Germline V gene data show CDR1 as SGHRS and CDR2 as YFSETQ. This CDR3 reads CASSLDLGTGELFF. The CDR3 DNA follows: TGCGCCAGCAGCTTGGATCTAGGTACCGGGGAGCTGTTTTTT. The full variable domain, completed using reference TRBV5-1 and TRBJ2-2, is KAGVTQTPRYLIKTRGQQVTLSCSPISGHRSVSWYQQTPGQGLQFLFEYFSETQRNKGNFPGRFSGRQFSNSRSEMNVSTLELGDSALYLCASSLDLGTGELFFGEGSRLTVL.

The chain combines TRBV21-1 with TRBJ2-3; the table assigns TRBD2, which was not confirmed against the DNA. TRBV21-1 is a listed pseudogene. The CDR3 has 16 amino acids. The CDR3 DNA reads as TGTGCCAGCAGCAAAGGTAGGAGGGGCTCCACAGATACGCAGTATTTT. This translates into CASSKGRRGSTDTQYF.